The present T cell receptor (beta chain) was sequenced within a study of blood T cell repertoires in COVID-19. At the level of the study: PBMCs, B-cell-depleted T cells, or T cells provided the cDNA or gDNA that made up the material.

As handled by the study authors: How many nucleated cells were present was estimated from reference gene primer amplification. Sequencing was performed with immunoSEQ multiplex PCR; in TCRdb, only in-frame clones are kept and a portion is missing. Clonal size and the V and J genes are those of that table, whereas D and trimming came from the DNA. The data contain 200,000 to 300,000 clones, 83% of them singletons. Trimming pared 6 bases from V and 11 bases from J, leaving 20 bases between. The CDR3 covers 15 residues. In germline, CDR1 is MDHEN, CDR2 SYDVKM. Cohorts were based on clinical histories the participants reported. Exposed enrollees encountered a COVID-19 case at some point within 2 weeks before study entry.

Specimen: PBMCs or T cells enriched from blood (not recorded which). This receptor was obtained from a woman in her forties who had been exposed to COVID-19. V and J are TRBV28 and TRBJ1-6; the D gene is possibly TRBD1 (5 bases). CDR3 in amino acids: CASSPGEGFRTPLHF. In DNA, the CDR3 is TGTGCCAGCAGCCCCGGGGAGGGGTTTAGAACACCCCTCCACTTT.